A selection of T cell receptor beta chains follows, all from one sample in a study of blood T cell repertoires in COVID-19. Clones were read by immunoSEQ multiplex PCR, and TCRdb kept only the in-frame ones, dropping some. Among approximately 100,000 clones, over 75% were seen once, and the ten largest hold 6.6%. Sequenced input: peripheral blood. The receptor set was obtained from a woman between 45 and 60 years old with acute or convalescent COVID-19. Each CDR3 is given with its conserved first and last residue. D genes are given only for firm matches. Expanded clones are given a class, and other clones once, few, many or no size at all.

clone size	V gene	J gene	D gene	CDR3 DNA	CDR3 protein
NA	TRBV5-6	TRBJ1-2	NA	TGTGCCAGCAGCCGCGGACAGCCACTCCGGAGAACTTCCAGGGGCTACACCTTC	CASSRGQPLRRTSRGYTF
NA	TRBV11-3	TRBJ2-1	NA	TGTGCCCACGAGAGCGGTCGCACCTACAATGAGCAGTTCTTC	CAHESGRTYNEQFF
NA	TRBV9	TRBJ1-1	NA	TGTGCCAGCAGCACTCTCGGGGGGACGAACACTGAAGCTTTCTTT	CASSTLGGTNTEAFF
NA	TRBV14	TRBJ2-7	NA	TGTGCCAGCAGCCAAGATTGGGCAGGCGCCGAGCAGTACTTC	CASSQDWAGAEQYF
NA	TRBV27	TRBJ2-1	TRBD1	TGTGCCACCCGGGACCCGGGACAGGGAAGCTCCTACAATGAGCAGTTCTTC	CATRDPGQGSSYNEQFF
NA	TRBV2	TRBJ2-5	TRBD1	TGTGCCAGCAGTGTAGACAGGGCCCAAGAGACCCAGTACTTC	CASSVDRAQETQYF
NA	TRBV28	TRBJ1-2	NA	TGTGCCAGCAGCCCAGATTCTCCTAACTATGGCTACACCTTC	CASSPDSPNYGYTF
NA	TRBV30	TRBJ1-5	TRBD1	TGTGCCTGCTCCGGACAGGTCGGGAATCAGCCCCAGCATTTT	CACSGQVGNQPQHF
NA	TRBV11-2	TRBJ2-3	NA	TGTGCCAGCAGCCCCCAGTGGAGCACAGATACGCAGTATTTT	CASSPQWSTDTQYF
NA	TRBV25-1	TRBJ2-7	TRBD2	TGTGCCAGCAGCCTGACTAGCGGGGTTTCCTACGAGCAGTACTTC	CASSLTSGVSYEQYF
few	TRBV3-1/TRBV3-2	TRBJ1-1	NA	TGTGCCAGCAGCCAAGAAATAAGGCGGGGTAGTGAAGCTTTCTTT	CASSQEIRRGSEAFF
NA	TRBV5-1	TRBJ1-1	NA	TGCGCCAGCTTTGACACCGGGGGGACTGAAGCTTTCTTT	CASFDTGGTEAFF
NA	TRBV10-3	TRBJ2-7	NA	TGTGCCATCAGTGAGTATCAGAACGAGCAGTACTTC	CAISEYQNEQYF
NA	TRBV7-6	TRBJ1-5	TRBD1	TGTGCCAGCAGCTTAGGGACAGGGAATAGCAATCAGCCCCAGCATTTT	CASSLGTGNSNQPQHF
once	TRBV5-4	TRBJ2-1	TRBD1	TGTGCCAGCAGCCGGGACAGCGGCTCCTACAATGAGCAGTTCTTC	CASSRDSGSYNEQFF
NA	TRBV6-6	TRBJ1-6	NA	TGTGCCAGCAGTTATGGGGAGGAGAGTTCACCCCTCCACTTT	CASSYGEESSPLHF
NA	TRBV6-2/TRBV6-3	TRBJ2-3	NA	TGTGCCAGCAGCCCGTCGTTGGGGCGGGGCCCCACAGATACGCAGTATTTT	CASSPSLGRGPTDTQYF
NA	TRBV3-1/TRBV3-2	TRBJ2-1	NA	TGTGCCAGCAGCCAAGATCCCCAGGGGTACAATGAGCAGTTCTTC	CASSQDPQGYNEQFF
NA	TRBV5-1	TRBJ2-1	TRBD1	TGCGCCAGCAAGGGACAGGGGATATACAATGAGCAGTTCTTC	CASKGQGIYNEQFF
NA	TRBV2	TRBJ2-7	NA	TGTGCCAGCGAACTAGATTACGAGCAGTACTTC	CASELDYEQYF
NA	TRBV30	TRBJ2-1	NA	TGTGCCTGGGGCACAGGGGGGGCCGGGGGCAATGAGCAGTTCTTC	CAWGTGGAGGNEQFF
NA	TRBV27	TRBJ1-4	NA	TGTGCCAGCAGTTTATCCTTTACGAGCCGTTCCGCTCTACTGTTTTTT	CASSLSFTSRSALLFF
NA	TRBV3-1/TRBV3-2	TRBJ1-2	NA	TGTGCCAGCAGCCAACAGGGATACTATGGCTACACCTTC	CASSQQGYYGYTF
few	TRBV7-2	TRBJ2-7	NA	TGTGCCAGCAGCTCCCAGGTTTCCTACGAGCAGTACTTC	CASSSQVSYEQYF
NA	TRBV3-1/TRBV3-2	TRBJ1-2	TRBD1	TGTGCCAGCAGCCAGTCACAGGGGAGGAGCTATGGCTACACCTTC	CASSQSQGRSYGYTF
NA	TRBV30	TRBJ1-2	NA	TGTGCCTGGAGTGCCTTACAGGGAACTGTTGGCTACACCTTC	CAWSALQGTVGYTF
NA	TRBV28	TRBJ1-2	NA	TGTGCCAGCCACCTAGGGGGTCAGGGCTACACCTTC	CASHLGGQGYTF
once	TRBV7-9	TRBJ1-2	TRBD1	TGTGCCAGCAGCCCGACAGGGACTGGCCTCTATGGCTACACCTTC	CASSPTGTGLYGYTF
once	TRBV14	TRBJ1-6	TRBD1	TGTGCCAGCAGCCAAGATTGGGACAGGACCCTGTATTCACCCCTCCACTTT	CASSQDWDRTLYSPLHF
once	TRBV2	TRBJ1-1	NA	TGTGCCAGCACGAGGCAGCATGAAGCTTTCTTT	CASTRQHEAFF
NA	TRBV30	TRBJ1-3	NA	TGTGCCTGGAGTTGGGGGGGGCCCATATATTTT	CAWSWGGPIYF
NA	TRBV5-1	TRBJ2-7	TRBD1	TGCGCCAGCAGCTTGGTCCCGGGACAGGGGCCGTCCGAGCAGTACTTC	CASSLVPGQGPSEQYF
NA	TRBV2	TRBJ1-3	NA	TGTGCCAGCAGTGTCGCTGGTAGCTCTGGAAACACCATATATTTT	CASSVAGSSGNTIYF
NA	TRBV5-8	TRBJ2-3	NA	TGTGCCAGCATTCTTTCTAGCGCCGCAGATACGCAGTATTTT	CASILSSAADTQYF
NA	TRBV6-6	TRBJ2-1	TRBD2	TGTGCCAGCAGTTTGATAGCGGGGGGGGGCAATGAGCAGTTCTTC	CASSLIAGGGNEQFF
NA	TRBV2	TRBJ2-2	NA	TGTGCCAGCAGTGAAGCGCTACGGGGTACCGGGGAGCTGTTTTTT	CASSEALRGTGELFF
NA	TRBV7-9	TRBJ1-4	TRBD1	TGTGCCAGCAGCCTTGACAGGGGGCTCACTAATGAAAAACTGTTTTTT	CASSLDRGLTNEKLFF
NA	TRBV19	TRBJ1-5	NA	TGTGCCAGTAGATTGTCGGGGGTACAGCCCCAGCATTTT	CASRLSGVQPQHF